These T cell receptor beta chains were read from a single sample in a study of relationships among human T cell subsets. TCRdb re-called the multiplex PCR reads through MiXCR, storing one row per CDR3 protein. The sample lists 7,000 to 9,500 distinct CDR3 sequences, 54% occurring once. The sequencing input was memory T cells sorted from blood. These receptors were collected from a man aged 35 to 55 in good health. The CDR3 runs from the conserved cysteine through the conserved F or W. The D gene is left open where the match is weak. Rows may omit the clone size; those that give it use once, few, many or a size class.

>TRBJ2-7|TRBV12-3/TRBV12-4|-|TRBD2
TGTGCCAGCAGTTCCGAGCGACTAGCGGGCTCGACCTACGAGCAGTACTTC
CASSSERLAGSTYEQYF
>TRBJ1-5|TRBV28|-|-
TGTGCCAGCAGTTTTTATAGCAATCAGCCCCAGCATTTT
CASSFYSNQPQHF
>TRBJ2-3|TRBV7-9|once|TRBD2
TGTGCCAGCAGCCACGGACTAGCGGGGGCAGATACGCAGTATTTT
CASSHGLAGADTQYF
>TRBJ1-1|TRBV10-2|-|TRBD1
TGCGCCAGCAGTGAGTACAGGGGCCCAGGGGCTGAAGCTTCCTTT
CASSEYRGPGAEASF
>TRBJ2-3|TRBV20-1|once|TRBD2
TGCAGTGCCCTGGGGGCAGCGGGGGTCACAGATACGCAGTATTTT
CSALGAAGVTDTQYF
>TRBJ2-5|TRBV12-3/TRBV12-4|few|TRBD1
TGTGCCAGCAGGACAGGGGTTGGGACCCAGTACTTC
CASRTGVGTQYF
>TRBJ1-1|TRBV4-2|-|-
TGTGCCAGCAGCCAAGGGACGTGGAACACTGAAGCTTTCTTT
CASSQGTWNTEAFF
>TRBJ2-2|TRBV4-1|-|-
TGCGCCAGCAGCCCCTGGGTCTTTTCTAGGGGCACCGGGGAGCTGTTTTTT
CASSPWVFSRGTGELFF
>TRBJ1-2|TRBV4-1|-|-
TGCGCCAGCAGCCAGGCTGGGCCGTTCCTTAACTATGGCTACACCTTC
CASSQAGPFLNYGYTF
>TRBJ1-4|TRBV11-2|-|-
TGTGCCAGCAGCCCAATCGGGAATGAAAAACTGTTCTTT
CASSPIGNEKLFF
>TRBJ2-7|TRBV6-6|-|-
TGTGCCAGCAGTTACGATGTCAGGTTCTCCTACGAGCAGTACTTC
CASSYDVRFSYEQYF
>TRBJ1-5|TRBV11-2|-|TRBD1
TGTGCCAGCAGCCTACAGGGGGATCAGCCCCAGCATTTT
CASSLQGDQPQHF
>TRBJ2-5|TRBV11-2|few|TRBD2
TGTGCCAGCAGGCCCGGGACTAGCGGGCGGGCGGGAGAGACCCAGTACTTC
CASRPGTSGRAGETQYF
>TRBJ2-4|TRBV28|-|TRBD2
TGTGCCAGCAGGGGACTAGCGGGAAACATTCAGTACTTC
CASRGLAGNIQYF
>TRBJ2-3|TRBV20-1|-|-
TGCAGTGCCCGGGGGGCCACAGATACGCAGTATTTT
CSARGATDTQYF
>TRBJ2-7|TRBV11-2|-|-
TGTGCCAGCAGCTTAATGAGGGGCTCCTACGAGCAGTACTTC
CASSLMRGSYEQYF
>TRBJ2-1|TRBV28|-|TRBD2
TGTGCCAGCAGTTCAAGCGGGAGGTATGAGCAGTTCTTC
CASSSSGRYEQFF
>TRBJ2-5|TRBV5-4|-|-
TGTGCCAGCAGCTTGGCCGACGAGACCCAGTACTTC
CASSLADETQYF
>TRBJ2-1|TRBV4-1|-|-
TGCGCCAGCAGAAACATGAGGGGTTCCCAGTTCTTC
CASRNMRGSQFF
>TRBJ2-7|TRBV20-1|-|TRBD2
TGCAGTGCCCTCCCCACACTAGCGGCCCCCGTTAAGCAGTACTTC
CSALPTLAAPVKQYF